The rows below give T cell receptor beta chains drawn from one sample of a study of T cell clusters in autoimmune cytopenias. TCRdb re-called the multiplex PCR reads and catalogs CDR3 proteins one per entry, DNA excluded. The sample has 7,000 to 8,000 distinct CDR3 sequences. The material sequenced was peripheral blood. The receptors shown here come from a human donor with an autoimmune cytopenia or autoimmune hepatitis (not recorded which). Both conserved end residues are part of each CDR3. Not all rows give a size; the values are once, few, many and, for expanded clones, a class.

abundance	v_gene	j_gene	CDR3aa
medium-sized	TRBV12-3/TRBV12-4	TRBJ2-6	CASSLWGGRAGANVLTF
medium-sized	TRBV13	TRBJ2-7	CASSNRREQYF
medium-sized	TRBV29-1	TRBJ1-1	CSGTVNTEAFF
-	TRBV5-6	TRBJ2-5	CASSLEGSGGIQETQYF
medium-sized	TRBV30	TRBJ1-3	CAWSSQGAFSGNTIYF
medium-sized	TRBV29-1	TRBJ1-4	CSVIGRDGEKLFF
medium-sized	TRBV15	TRBJ2-3	CATSRGAGARTDTQYF
-	TRBV19	TRBJ2-7	CASRRAGTGSYEQYF
-	TRBV30	TRBJ2-7	CAWSVSGGTGEQYF
-	TRBV7-9	TRBJ2-3	CASSPWREATDTQYF
-	TRBV5-6	TRBJ1-6	CASSLWMPADNSPLHF
-	TRBV7-2	TRBJ2-2	CASKLADTGELFF
medium-sized	TRBV30	TRBJ2-3	CAWSVRAGGPSTQYF
-	TRBV27	TRBJ2-7	CASSPTVAGEQYF
-	TRBV6-1	TRBJ2-5	CASSDADREETQYF
medium-sized	TRBV6-5	TRBJ2-3	CASSQLAGGVKDTQYF
medium-sized	TRBV19	TRBJ2-2	CASSIPHGVAGTGELFF
-	TRBV30	TRBJ2-2	CAWSPWERAGVTGELFF
-	TRBV30	TRBJ1-3	CAWSVLRGNTIYF
-	TRBV5-1	TRBJ2-3	CASSLVSGDSTDTQYF
-	TRBV30	TRBJ2-1	CAWRTSGVSYNEQFF
-	TRBV30	TRBJ2-2	CASPGFWNTGELFF
-	TRBV6-1	TRBJ2-1	CASSEGLAGENEQFF
-	TRBV6-6	TRBJ2-2	CASSPSEIAGANTGELFF
medium-sized	TRBV5-4	TRBJ2-7	CASSLTGTVRYEQYF
medium-sized	TRBV19	TRBJ1-5	CASSIMGSDQPQHF
-	TRBV5-1	TRBJ2-5	CASTKAEWETQYF
-	TRBV10-3	TRBJ1-1	CAISDSTGGSTEAFF
-	TRBV18	TRBJ1-4	CASSPTGRHATNEKLFF
-	TRBV12-3/TRBV12-4	TRBJ2-5	CASSRTSGSGATQYF
-	TRBV10-3	TRBJ2-3	CAISGGQSTDTQYF
-	TRBV6-5	TRBJ1-3	CASRRSVGENTIYF